These 32 T cell receptor beta chains were all obtained from the same sample, sequenced in a study of graft-versus-host responses after intestinal transplantation. The method was immunoSEQ multiplex PCR; TCRdb's version includes in-frame clones alone and lacks a portion of them. The sample shows 75,000 to 100,000 clones, roughly 80% of them seen only once. Antigen specificity for these receptors is unknown. Source: unstimulated CD8+ T cells sorted from spleen or lymph node cells, taken before intestinal transplant. The receptors here all came from a human donor who received an intestinal transplant.

The chain uses TRBV29-1 and TRBJ2-2, with 9 bases fitting TRBD2. CDR3 length: 14 amino acids. Germline V CDR1 and CDR2: SQVTM, ANQGSEA. The trim removed 4 bases at V and 5 bases at J, leaving 5 bases unmatched. The CDR3 coding sequence is TGCAGCGTTGCGGGACTAGCAGGGACCGGGGAGCTGTTTTTT. Protein product: CSVAGLAGTGELFF.

The chain combines TRBV19 with TRBJ2-5; D is perhaps TRBD2 (5 bases). TRBJ2-7 explains the end of the DNA better; the J call may be wrong. Germline values: CDR1 LNHDA, CDR2 SQIVND (reference sequence). The CDR3 consists of 16 residues. In nucleotides, the CDR3 is TGTGCCAGTAGTATAGACTTCGGGAACGGGTGGTACGAGCAGTACTTC. Protein product: CASSIDFGNGWYEQYF.

A word on this clone: The junction departs from the called germline gene at one end, perhaps through a read error. The V gene is TRBV28, the J gene TRBJ2-7, with 12 bases aligning to TRBD1. CDR1 is MDHEN, CDR2 SYDVKM, per germline. The CDR3 is 14 residues long. The CDR3: CASSLGGQGAFINF. The CDR3 nucleotides read TGTGCCAGCAGTTTGGGGGGACAGGGGGCTTTTATTAACTTC.

This chain links TRBV10-3 with TRBJ2-5; 7 bases fit TRBD1. The trim removed 3 bases at V and 1 base at J, leaving 2 bases unmatched. This CDR3 spans 14 amino acids. Germline CDR1 is ENHRY and CDR2 is SYGVKD. The CDR3 reads CAISEGGFQETQYF. The CDR3 DNA reads as TGTGCCATCAGTGAAGGGGGCTTCCAAGAGACCCAGTACTTC.

V is TRBV5-4 and J is TRBJ2-7, with 7 bases matching TRBD2. In germline, CDR1 is SGHNT, CDR2 YYREEE (reference sequence). V dropped 0 bases and J dropped 0; count of bases not matched to a gene: 6. The CDR3 sequence is 16 residues long. CDR3 nucleotide sequence: TGTGCCAGCAGCTTGGAGGGCGGGGGATACTCCTACGAGCAGTACTTC. It translates to CASSLEGGGYSYEQYF.

This sequence joins TRBV28 and TRBJ2-7; TRBD1 might be the D (5 bases). Per the germline V gene, CDR1 is MDHEN and CDR2 is SYDVKM. Deletions cut 2 bases from V and 2 bases from J, with 7 bases between. The CDR3 is 13 residues long. The DNA for the CDR3 is TGTGCCAGCAGTTTACAGGGCCCCTACGAGCAGTACTTC. Amino acid sequence: CASSLQGPYEQYF.

The V and J genes are TRBV5-1 and TRBJ2-1; 14 nucleotides line up with TRBD2. Per germline, CDR1 SGHRS and CDR2 YFSETQ. The CDR3 contains 15 residues. Germline trimming cut 0 bases from V and 8 bases from J; bases unmatched to any gene: 1. The CDR3 DNA follows: TGCGCCAGCAGCTTGGGACTAGCGGGAGGGGATGAGCAGTTCTTC. Protein sequence: CASSLGLAGGDEQFF.

The V gene is TRBV5-4, the J gene TRBJ2-5; D may match TRBD1 or TRBD2 (5 bases each). The V end lost 4 bases, the J end lost 2 bases, and 9 bases lay between the germline ends. CDR3 length: 13 amino acids. Per germline, CDR1 SGHNT and CDR2 YYREEE (reference sequence). CDR3 protein: CASSVWGQETQYF. CDR3 sequence (DNA): TGTGCCAGCAGCGTCTGGGGGCAAGAGACCCAGTACTTC.

This clone has more than one count but fewer than ten. The chain carries TRBV5-5 and TRBJ2-2; TRBD1 agrees at 8 bases. The CDR3 extends over 16 amino acids. The trim removed 4 bases at V and 1 base at J, leaving 6 bases unmatched. Germline CDR1 and CDR2: SGHKS and YYEKEE (reference sequence). This chain's CDR3 is CASSGGQVVNTGELFF. CDR3 nucleotides: TGTGCCAGCAGCGGGGGACAGGTCGTGAACACCGGGGAGCTGTTTTTT.

V and J are TRBV4-1 and TRBJ2-5, with D hard to call. V was pared by 0 bases and J by 9 bases, with 14 bases between. This CDR3 is 14 amino acids long. Per the germline V gene, CDR1 is MGHRA and CDR2 is YSYEKL. CDR3 coding DNA: TGCGCCAGCAGCCAAGAGGTAGGGATGTCGCCCCAGTACTTC. Translated: CASSQEVGMSPQYF.

The chain employs TRBV4-1 and TRBJ1-1; D is possibly TRBD1 (6 bases). Germline V CDR1 and CDR2: MGHRA, YSYEKL. Trimming took 9 bases from V and 0 from J, leaving 8 bases between them. The CDR3 is 12 residues long. Written as DNA, the CDR3 is TGCGCCAGTGGGACACTGAACACTGAAGCTTTCTTT. Translation: CASGTLNTEAFF.

This chain joins TRBV6-6 and TRBJ2-7, with D unclear. V shed 1 base and J shed 3 bases, with 7 bases lying between them. This CDR3 contains 13 residues. Germline V CDR1 and CDR2: MNHNY, SVGAGI (reference sequence). CDR3 region: CASSYFGGYEQYF. Written as DNA, the CDR3 is TGTGCCAGCAGTTACTTTGGTGGCTACGAGCAGTACTTC.

CDR3 in DNA: TGTGCCAGCAGCCCGTCCGACAGGAATGAAGCTTTCTTT. This encodes CASSPSDRNEAFF. V usage is TRBV7-9 and J usage is TRBJ1-1; D possibly corresponds to TRBD1 (6 bases). The germline V gene encodes CDR1 SEHNR and CDR2 FQNEAQ (reference sequence). This CDR3 has 13 residues. V was pared by 5 bases and J by 7 bases, with 14 bases between.

This chain connects TRBV27 to TRBJ2-7; no clear D gene. The V gene's germline CDR1 is MNHEY and CDR2 SMNVEV (reference sequence). V was cut by 4 bases and J by 0 bases, with 1 base left in between. This CDR3 is 11 amino acids long. The DNA of the CDR3 is TGTGCCAGCAGTTCCTCCTACGAGCAGTACTTC. This codes for CASSSSYEQYF.

The CDR3 sequence: CSVVRGNTEAFF. The CDR3 DNA reads as TGCAGCGTTGTCAGGGGGAACACTGAAGCTTTCTTT. The rearrangement joins TRBV29-1 to TRBJ1-1, with a tentative D call TRBD1 (6 bases). CDR3 length equals 12 residues. V was trimmed by 4 bases and J by 1 base, leaving 7 bases between them. The germline gives CDR1 SQVTM, CDR2 ANQGSEA.

Remarks on this clone: Mismatch with germline at one junction end may stem from a read error. The V gene is TRBV27, the J gene TRBJ1-2, with 7 bases that match TRBD1. The CDR3 consists of 15 residues. Germline V gives CDR1 MNHEY, CDR2 SMNVEV (reference sequence). The CDR3 coding sequence is TGTGCCAGCAGCTTATACCGGGACAGCGTCTATGGCTACACCTTC. As protein: CASSLYRDSVYGYTF.

This clone was seen once. The chain uses TRBV2 and TRBJ2-7; 11 positions agree with TRBD1. The germline CDR1 and CDR2 sequences are SNHLY and FYNNEI. The CDR3 has 15 residues. The V and J ends lost 5 bases and 5 bases, in that order; junction bases with no gene match: 8. The CDR3 bases are TGTGCCAGCAGTCATGGACAGGGGGCTGGTAACGAGCAGTACTTC. Protein sequence: CASSHGQGAGNEQYF.

This chain joins TRBV9 and TRBJ2-7, with D tentatively TRBD1 (6 bases). The CDR3 has 15 amino acids. CDR1 and CDR2 from the germline V gene are SGDLS and YYNGEE. Deletions cut 0 bases from V and 3 bases from J, with 13 bases between. CDR3 in amino acids: CASSVGRDTVYEQYF. The CDR3 coding sequence is TGTGCCAGCAGCGTAGGCCGGGACACGGTCTACGAGCAGTACTTC.

This sequence joins TRBV19 and TRBJ2-1; D might be TRBD1 (6 bases). The CDR3 has 15 amino acids. V gave up 5 bases and J gave up 9 bases, with 20 bases separating them. The V gene's germline CDR1 is LNHDA and CDR2 SQIVND (reference sequence). This CDR3 is CASSYHRDGHGEQFF. The CDR3 coding sequence is TGTGCCAGTAGTTATCACAGGGATGGTCATGGTGAGCAGTTCTTC.

This clone was recorded only once. The chain couples TRBV28 to TRBJ2-5, with D unresolved. V was shortened by 1 base and J by 2 bases, with 14 bases between the two germline ends. The CDR3 has 16 amino acids. Germline lookup yields CDR1 MDHEN and CDR2 SYDVKM. This chain's CDR3 is CASSLSTRLPQETQYF. The CDR3 DNA reads as TGTGCCAGCAGTTTATCAACTCGACTGCCGCAAGAGACCCAGTACTTC.

The chain employs TRBV7-9 and TRBJ1-2, with 11 bases matching TRBD1. V was clipped by 1 base and J by 7 bases; unmatched bases: 5. Looked up from germline, CDR1 is SEHNR and CDR2 is FQNEAQ (reference sequence). The CDR3 covers 15 residues. The CDR3 here is CASSLVGQGAFGYTF. Written as DNA, the CDR3 is TGTGCCAGCAGCTTAGTCGGACAGGGGGCGTTTGGCTACACCTTC.

The gene calls are TRBV10-3 and TRBJ1-2; tentative D call: TRBD1 (6 bases). The CDR3 loop spans 14 amino acids. CDR1 is ENHRY, CDR2 SYGVKD, per germline. V lost 8 bases and J 6 bases, leaving 19 bases between the germline ends. Here the CDR3 DNA reads TGTGCCATCCTCCTACCAGACAGGACCGATGGCTACACCTTC. Protein sequence: CAILLPDRTDGYTF.

The chain combines TRBV6-5 with TRBJ2-5; TRBD2 matches at 9 bases. This CDR3 region has 15 residues. V lost 2 bases and J lost 3; bases outside the gene matches: 4. Germline V gene data show CDR1 as MNHEY and CDR2 as SVGAGI. The CDR3 loop reads CASSYARLAEETQYF. The CDR3 DNA reads as TGTGCCAGCAGTTACGCGAGACTAGCGGAAGAGACCCAGTACTTC.

The V gene is TRBV7-3, the J gene TRBJ2-4; D is perhaps TRBD2 (5 bases). There are 13 residues in the CDR3. CDR1 SGHTA and CDR2 FQGTGA come from the germline V gene. V gave up 0 bases and J gave up 8 bases, with 8 bases separating them. The CDR3 loop reads CASSLTREDIQYF. The CDR3 DNA sequence: TGTGCCAGCAGCTTAACGAGGGAAGACATTCAGTACTTC.

V is TRBV28 and J is TRBJ1-5; possible D gene TRBD1, 5 bases. The V end lost 6 bases, the J end lost 0 bases, and 24 bases lay between the germline ends. CDR1 is MDHEN, CDR2 SYDVKM, per germline. The CDR3 is 19 residues long. The chain's CDR3 is CASRIWRGRRQYSNQPQHF. CDR3 sequence (DNA): TGTGCCAGCAGAATCTGGCGCGGGAGGCGACAGTATAGCAATCAGCCCCAGCATTTT.

This clone was seen a single time. This chain joins TRBV13 and TRBJ1-2, with 7 nucleotides matching TRBD1. The J segment lost 0 bases and the V segment lost 6 bases, leaving 7 bases of the junction unmatched. There are 15 residues in the CDR3. CDR1 is PRHDT and CDR2 is FYEKMQ in the germline V gene (reference sequence). The CDR3 DNA reads as TGTGCCAGCAGAAGCACAGGGGCTTCTAACTATGGCTACACCTTC. This encodes CASRSTGASNYGYTF.

This clone was seen once. One junction end disagrees with the germline gene, perhaps due to a read error. The sample contains more than one DNA sequence encoding this CDR3. This chain links TRBV6-1 with TRBJ2-5; weak D call: TRBD2 (6 bases). The CDR3 runs to 12 residues. The germline V gene encodes CDR1 MNHNS and CDR2 SASEGT. The CDR3 DNA reads as TGTGCCAGTAGTGAAGCCGGGAGACCCCAGTACTTC. Its translation: CASSEAGRPQYF.

The V gene is TRBV28, the J gene TRBJ2-7, with D unresolved. The CDR3 length is 11 residues. V lost 3 bases, J lost 4 bases, and 4 bases lay in between. CDR1 and CDR2 (germline): MDHEN, SYDVKM. The CDR3 protein is CASSFLYEQYF. The DNA of the CDR3 is TGTGCCAGCAGTTTCCTATACGAGCAGTACTTC.

The chain combines TRBV6-1 with TRBJ2-7; D unclear. Germline V gives CDR1 MNHNS, CDR2 SASEGT. This CDR3 is built from 13 residues. V lost 5 bases, J lost 1 base, and 9 bases lay in between. CDR3 region: CASSPAASYEQYF. The DNA of the CDR3 is TGTGCCAGCAGTCCCGCGGCGTCCTACGAGCAGTACTTC.

The gene calls are TRBV19 and TRBJ1-2; 9 bases are a match to TRBD1. The CDR3 contains 12 residues. Germline-derived CDR1 and CDR2 are LNHDA and SQIVND (reference sequence). V was pared by 6 bases and J by 7 bases, with 3 bases of the junction left unmatched. CDR3 amino acids: CASSWTGAGYTF. CDR3 nucleotide sequence: TGTGCCAGTAGCTGGACAGGGGCTGGCTACACCTTC.

The chain combines TRBV6-6 with TRBJ2-7; D is perhaps TRBD2 (5 bases). The CDR3 contains 13 residues. Germline V gives CDR1 MNHNY, CDR2 SVGAGI (reference sequence). V lost 2 bases to trimming and J lost 6 bases, with 11 bases between them. The CDR3 DNA follows: TGTGCCAGCAGTTACGAGGGTTGGGGCGAGCAGTACTTC. This codes for CASSYEGWGEQYF.

The chain combines TRBV28 with TRBJ2-1; 10 bases align to TRBD1. Germline V gene data show CDR1 as MDHEN and CDR2 as SYDVKM. The V segment lost 6 bases and the J segment 5 bases; nucleotides outside the gene matches: 13. This CDR3 has 17 residues. The CDR3 loop reads CASSPDRGRTRDNEQFF. CDR3 coding DNA: TGTGCCAGCAGCCCAGACAGGGGGCGGACTAGGGACAATGAGCAGTTCTTC.